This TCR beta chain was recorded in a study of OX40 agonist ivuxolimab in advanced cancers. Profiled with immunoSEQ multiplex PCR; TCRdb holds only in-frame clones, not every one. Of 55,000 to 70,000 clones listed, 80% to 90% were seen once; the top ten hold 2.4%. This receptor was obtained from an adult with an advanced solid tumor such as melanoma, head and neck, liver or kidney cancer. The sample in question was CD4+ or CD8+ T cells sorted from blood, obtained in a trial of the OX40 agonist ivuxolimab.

The CDR3 DNA reads as TGTGCCAGTAGTACCACAGGGCCTAGCAATCAGCCCCAGCATTTT. Amino acid sequence: CASSTTGPSNQPQHF. V is TRBV19 and J is TRBJ1-5, with TRBD1 as a possible D gene (6 bases). Germline CDR1 and CDR2: LNHDA and SQIVND (reference sequence). There are 15 residues in the CDR3. Trimming stripped 4 bases from V and 0 bases from J, with 10 bases between.